This TCR beta chain was recorded in a study of blood T cell repertoires in COVID-19. In the study overall: From the United States, Italy and Spain came samples of acute and convalescent COVID-19. Nucleic acid was either cDNA or gDNA, and it came from T cells, B-cell-depleted T cells, or PBMCs.

Germline assignment: CDR1 MNHEY and CDR2 SVGEGT. The CDR3 length is 13 residues. Study processing details: The assay estimated nucleated cells by amplifying reference gene primers. Method: immunoSEQ multiplex PCR; TCRdb's copy keeps in-frame clones and lacks some. The DNA was the basis for D and trimming; V, J and clone size are from that table. The sample gives roughly 250,000 clones, approximately 90% of which show up once; 0.9% to 1% is in the top ten. On this clone itself: The junction departs from germline at one end; a sequencing error may be responsible.

The chain combines TRBV6-2 or TRBV6-3 with TRBJ1-1, with D perhaps TRBD1 (5 bases). The clonotype originates from a woman aged 40 to 49 who had recovered from COVID-19. Sequencing was performed on peripheral blood. CDR3 protein: CASSADTAHLRLF. The CDR3 DNA is TGTGCCAGCAGCGCGGACACGGCTCACCTTCGCCTCTTT.